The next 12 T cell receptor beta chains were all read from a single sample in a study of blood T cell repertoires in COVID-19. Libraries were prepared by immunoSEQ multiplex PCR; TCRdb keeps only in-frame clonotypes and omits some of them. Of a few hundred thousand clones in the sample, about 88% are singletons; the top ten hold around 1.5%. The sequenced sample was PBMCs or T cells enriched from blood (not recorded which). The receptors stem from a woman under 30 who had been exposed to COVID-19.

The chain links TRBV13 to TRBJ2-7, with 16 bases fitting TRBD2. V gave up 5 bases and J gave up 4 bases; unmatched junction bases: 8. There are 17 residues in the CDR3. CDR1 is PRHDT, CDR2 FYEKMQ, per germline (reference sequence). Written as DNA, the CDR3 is TGTGCCAGCAGCCACGGGACTAGCGGGGGGGGAGGATACGAGCAGTACTTC. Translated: CASSHGTSGGGGYEQYF.

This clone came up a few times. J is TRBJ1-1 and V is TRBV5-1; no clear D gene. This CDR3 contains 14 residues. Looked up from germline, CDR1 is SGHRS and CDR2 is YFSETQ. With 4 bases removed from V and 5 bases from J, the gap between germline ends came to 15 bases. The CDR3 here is CASSPRRATTEAFF. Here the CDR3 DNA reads TGCGCCAGCAGCCCTCGGAGGGCTACGACTGAAGCTTTCTTT.

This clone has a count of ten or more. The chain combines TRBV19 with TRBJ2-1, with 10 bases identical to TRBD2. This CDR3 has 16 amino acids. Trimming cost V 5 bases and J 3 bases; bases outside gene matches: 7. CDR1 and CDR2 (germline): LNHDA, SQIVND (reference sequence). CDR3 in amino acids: CASSPLAGAIYNEQFF. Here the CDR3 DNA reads TGTGCCAGTAGTCCCCTAGCGGGAGCGATCTACAATGAGCAGTTCTTC.

The CDR3 DNA reads TGTGCCAGCAGCTTAATGGGACAGGGGGCGGACTATGGCTACACCTTC. Its translation: CASSLMGQGADYGYTF. This chain uses TRBV7-2 with TRBJ1-2, with TRBD1 matching over 12 bases. Germline loops: CDR1 SGHTA, CDR2 FQGNSA. J lost 3 bases, V lost 2 bases, and 4 bases had no gene match. The CDR3 contains 16 residues.

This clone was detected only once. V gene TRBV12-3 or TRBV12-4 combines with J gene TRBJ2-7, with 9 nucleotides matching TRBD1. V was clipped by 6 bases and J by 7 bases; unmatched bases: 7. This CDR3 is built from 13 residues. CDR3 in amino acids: CASSHRGPYEQYF. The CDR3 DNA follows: TGTGCCAGCAGCCACAGGGGGCCGTATGAGCAGTACTTC.

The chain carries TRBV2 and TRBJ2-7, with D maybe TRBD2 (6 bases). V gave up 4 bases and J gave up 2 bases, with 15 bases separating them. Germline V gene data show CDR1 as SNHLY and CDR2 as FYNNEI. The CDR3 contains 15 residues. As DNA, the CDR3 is TGTGCCAGCAGTGGGGATCTAGCGACAACCTACGAGCAGTACTTC. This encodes CASSGDLATTYEQYF.

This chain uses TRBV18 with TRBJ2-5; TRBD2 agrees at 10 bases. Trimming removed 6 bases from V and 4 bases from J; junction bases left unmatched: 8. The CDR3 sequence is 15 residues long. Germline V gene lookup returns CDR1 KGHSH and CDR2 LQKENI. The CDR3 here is CASSQRGGEGETQYF. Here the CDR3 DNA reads TGTGCCAGCTCTCAGCGGGGGGGCGAAGGAGAGACCCAGTACTTC.

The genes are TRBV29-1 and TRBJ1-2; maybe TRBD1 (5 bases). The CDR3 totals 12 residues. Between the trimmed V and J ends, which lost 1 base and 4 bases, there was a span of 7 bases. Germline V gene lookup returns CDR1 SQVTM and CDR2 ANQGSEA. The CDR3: CSVEGGRYGYTF. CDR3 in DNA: TGCAGCGTTGAAGGGGGCCGCTATGGCTACACCTTC.

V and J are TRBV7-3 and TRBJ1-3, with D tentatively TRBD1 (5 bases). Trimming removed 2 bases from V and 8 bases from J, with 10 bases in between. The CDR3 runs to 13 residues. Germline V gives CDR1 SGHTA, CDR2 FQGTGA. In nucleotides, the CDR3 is TGTGCCAGCAGCTTAGCCAGGGAGGACACCATATATTTT. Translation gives CASSLAREDTIYF.

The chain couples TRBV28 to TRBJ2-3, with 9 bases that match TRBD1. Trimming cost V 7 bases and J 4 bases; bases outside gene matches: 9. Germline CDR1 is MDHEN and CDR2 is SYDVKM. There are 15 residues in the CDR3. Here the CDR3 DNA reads TGTGCCAGCATCTCTGGGACAGGGTTCCCAGATACGCAGTATTTT. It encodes CASISGTGFPDTQYF.

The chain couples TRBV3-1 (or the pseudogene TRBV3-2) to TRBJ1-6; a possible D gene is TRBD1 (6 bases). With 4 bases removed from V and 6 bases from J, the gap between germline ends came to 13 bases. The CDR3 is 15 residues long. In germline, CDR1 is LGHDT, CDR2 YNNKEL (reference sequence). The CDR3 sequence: CASSLSDSPNSPLHF. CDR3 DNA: TGTGCCAGCAGCCTCTCGGACAGTCCTAATTCACCCCTCCACTTT.

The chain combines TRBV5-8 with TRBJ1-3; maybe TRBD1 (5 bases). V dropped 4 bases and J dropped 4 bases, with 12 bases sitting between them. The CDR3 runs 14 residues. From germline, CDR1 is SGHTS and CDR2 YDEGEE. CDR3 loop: CASSPGIRGNTIYF. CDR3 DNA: TGTGCCAGCAGCCCAGGGATTCGGGGAAACACCATATATTTT.